The entry below describes one T cell receptor beta chain. Germline V CDR1 and CDR2: PRHDT, FYEKMQ (reference sequence). The CDR3 extends over 14 amino acids. RNA in its total form was extracted from whole blood, and T cells were not sorted. The data belong to a study of monozygotic twins with inflammatory bowel disease. Each CDR3 protein gets one entry in TCRdb, which reprocessed the 5' RACE reads and gives no DNA. The table for this sample gives approximately 200,000 distinct CDR3 sequences. The chain joins TRBV13 to TRBJ2-7; the TCRdb call, TRBD1, lacks DNA for checking. The TCR was taken from a human donor with ulcerative colitis or Crohn's disease, or a healthy co-twin of an affected twin (not recorded which). Sequenced input: blood. CDR3 sequence reads: CASSPRSSENEQYF. Looking up the rest from reference TRBV13 and TRBJ2-7 gives the full variable domain: AAGVIQSPRHLIKEKRETATLKCYPIPRHDTVYWYQQGPGQDPQFLISFYEKMQSDKGSIPDRFSAQQFSDYHSELNMSSLELGDSALYFCASSPRSSENEQYFGPGTRLTVT.